The 7 T cell receptor beta chains reported below all come from one sample, sequenced in a study of CD8+ T cells in alopecia areata. The sequencing template was cDNA reverse transcribed from extracted RNA. Sequenced by immunoSEQ multiplex PCR; TCRdb stores in-frame clones only, minus some. The sample lists 150,000 or so clones, 75% to 90% seen once, with approximately 16% in the top ten. The specimen was CD8+ T cells sorted from blood, collected at week 0. Receptor source: a human donor with alopecia areata.

The chain carries TRBV7-8 and TRBJ2-5, with 11 positions matching TRBD2. V lost 4 bases, J lost 4 bases, and 8 bases stayed unmatched. Germline-derived CDR1 and CDR2 are SGHVS and FQNEAQ. The CDR3 length is 16 residues. This chain's CDR3 is CASSSAALAGVETQYF. The CDR3 DNA reads TGTGCCAGCAGCTCGGCCGCACTAGCGGGGGTAGAGACCCAGTACTTC.

This clone was recorded only once. This chain joins TRBV29-1 and TRBJ1-5, with a weak D call TRBD1 (5 bases). Trimming took off 5 bases at V and 1 base at J, with 21 bases between the two ends. This CDR3 has 17 residues. From germline, CDR1 is SQVTM and CDR2 ANQGSEA. The DNA of the CDR3 is TGCAGCGTTTACTTAACACAGGTTCTAGTGAGCAATCAGCCCCAGCATTTT. This gives the protein CSVYLTQVLVSNQPQHF.

The chain links TRBV25-1 to TRBJ1-1; no clear D. V was cut by 7 bases and J by 1 base, with 7 bases left in between. The CDR3 sequence is 12 residues long. From germline, CDR1 is MGHDK and CDR2 SYGVNS. CDR3 sequence: CASTAENTEAFF. CDR3 coding DNA: TGTGCCAGCACAGCCGAGAACACTGAAGCTTTCTTT.

The chain joins TRBV9 to TRBJ2-3; 8 bases fit TRBD2. The CDR3 is made up of 17 amino acids. Germline V CDR1 and CDR2: SGDLS, YYNGEE. V was clipped by 1 base and J by 0 bases; unmatched bases: 7. The CDR3, as DNA: TGTGCCAGCAGCGTAAACCTAGCGGGTCCTAGCACAGATACGCAGTATTTT. Encoded protein: CASSVNLAGPSTDTQYF.

The V call is TRBV19, the J call TRBJ2-7, with D unclear. This CDR3 comprises 11 residues. Germline assignment: CDR1 LNHDA and CDR2 SQIVND (reference sequence). V lost 6 bases and J lost 6, with 9 bases in between. The CDR3 loop is CASSNSGEQYF. In DNA form, the CDR3 reads TGTGCCAGTAGCAACTCGGGCGAGCAGTACTTC.

The rearrangement joins TRBV30 to TRBJ1-1; D might be TRBD1 (6 bases). CDR1 is GTSNPN, CDR2 SVGIG, per germline (reference sequence). The ends were cut back, 8 bases at V and 5 bases at J, with 18 bases in the middle. This CDR3 comprises 13 residues. The DNA for the CDR3 is TGTGCCCGGGGGCGCGGGGTCGTGACTGAAGCTTTCTTT. Its protein product is CARGRGVVTEAFF.

This chain links TRBV11-2 with TRBJ2-1; D perhaps matches TRBD2 (5 bases). The V gene lost 5 bases and the J gene lost 6 bases, with 8 bases spanning the gap. The CDR3 is 12 amino acids. Germline assignment: CDR1 SGHAT and CDR2 FQNNGV. The CDR3 sequence is CASSQTSNEQFF. In DNA form, the CDR3 reads TGTGCCAGCAGCCAAACTAGCAATGAGCAGTTCTTC. Supplemented by reference TRBV11-2 and TRBJ2-1, the full variable domain reads EAGVAQSPRYKIIEKRQSVAFWCNPISGHATLYWYQQILGQGPKLLIQFQNNGVVDDSQLPKDRFSAERLKGVDSTLKIQPAKLEDSAVYLCASSQTSNEQFFGPGTRLTVL.